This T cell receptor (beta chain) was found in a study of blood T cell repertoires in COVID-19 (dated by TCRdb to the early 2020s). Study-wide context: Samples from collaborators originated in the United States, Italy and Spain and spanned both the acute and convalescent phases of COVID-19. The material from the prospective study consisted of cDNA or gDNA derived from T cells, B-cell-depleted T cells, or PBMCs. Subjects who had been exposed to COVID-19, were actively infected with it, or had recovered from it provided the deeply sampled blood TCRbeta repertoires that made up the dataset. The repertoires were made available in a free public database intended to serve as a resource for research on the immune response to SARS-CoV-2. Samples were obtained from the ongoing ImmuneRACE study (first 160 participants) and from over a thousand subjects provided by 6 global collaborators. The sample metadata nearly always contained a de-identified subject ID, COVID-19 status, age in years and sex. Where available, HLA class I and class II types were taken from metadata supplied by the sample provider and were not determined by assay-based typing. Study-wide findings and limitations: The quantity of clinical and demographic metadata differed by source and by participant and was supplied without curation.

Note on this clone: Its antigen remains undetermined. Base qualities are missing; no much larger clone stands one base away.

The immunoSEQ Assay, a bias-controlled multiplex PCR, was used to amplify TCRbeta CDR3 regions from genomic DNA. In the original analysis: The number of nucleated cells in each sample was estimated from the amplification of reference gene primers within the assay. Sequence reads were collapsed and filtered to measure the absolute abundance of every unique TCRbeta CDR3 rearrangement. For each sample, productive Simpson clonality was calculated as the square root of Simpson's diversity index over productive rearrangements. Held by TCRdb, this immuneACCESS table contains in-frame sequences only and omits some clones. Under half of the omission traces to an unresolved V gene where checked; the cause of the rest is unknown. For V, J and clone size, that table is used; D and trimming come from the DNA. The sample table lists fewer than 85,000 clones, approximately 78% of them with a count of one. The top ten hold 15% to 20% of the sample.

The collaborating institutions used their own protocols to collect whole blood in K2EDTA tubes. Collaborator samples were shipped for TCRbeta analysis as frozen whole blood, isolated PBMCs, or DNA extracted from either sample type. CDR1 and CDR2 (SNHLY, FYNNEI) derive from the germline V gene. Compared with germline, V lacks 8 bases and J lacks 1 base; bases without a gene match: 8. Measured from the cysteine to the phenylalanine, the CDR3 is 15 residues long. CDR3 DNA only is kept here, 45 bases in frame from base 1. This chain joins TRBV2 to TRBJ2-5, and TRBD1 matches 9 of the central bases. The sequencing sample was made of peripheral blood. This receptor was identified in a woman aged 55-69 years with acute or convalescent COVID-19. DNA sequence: TGTGCCAGCGACCAGGACAGGGGCTTCCAAGAGACCCAGTACTTC. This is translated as CASDQDRGFQETQYF.